This is a list of T cell receptor beta chains from one sample in a study of T cells in Graves' hyperthyroidism and ophthalmopathy. Each CDR3 protein gets one entry after TCRdb re-called the multiplex PCR reads with MiXCR. The sample comprises over 450,000 distinct CDR3 sequences, roughly 18% of which are singletons, and 17% rests with the top ten. Sequencing input: blood. The receptors derive from a woman under 30 with Graves' ophthalmopathy. The CDR3 runs from the conserved cysteine through the conserved F or W. The D gene is left open where the match is weak. Clone size is given for some rows only: seen once, a few or many times, or a class if the clone is expanded.

CDR3 protein	CDR3 DNA	D gene	clone size	J gene	V gene
CASSQDLDRGTYEQYF	TGCGCCAGCAGCCAAGATTTAGACAGGGGGACCTACGAGCAGTACTTC	TRBD1	-	TRBJ2-7	TRBV4-1
CASSQGIRYNSPLHF	TGCGCCAGCAGCCAGGGTATTCGGTATAATTCACCCCTCCACTTT	-	few	TRBJ1-6	TRBV4-3
CASTQRDRGNSPLHF	TGTGCCAGCACGCAGAGGGACAGGGGAAATTCACCCCTCCACTTT	TRBD1	many	TRBJ1-6	TRBV2
CASSFKGVYGYTF	TGTGCCAGCAGTTTCAAGGGGGTATATGGCTACACCTTC	-	many	TRBJ1-2	TRBV27
CASSLAGGIVRYEQYF	TGTGCCAGCAGTTTAGCGGGAGGCATTGTTCGTTACGAGCAGTACTTC	TRBD2	many	TRBJ2-7	TRBV27
CASSGGRTGATPYSNQPQHF	TGTGCCAGCAGTGGGGGTAGGACAGGGGCAACCCCCTATAGCAATCAGCCCCAGCATTTT	TRBD1	many	TRBJ1-5	TRBV6-1
CATSEREEETQYF	TGTGCCACCAGTGAGCGGGAGGAAGAGACCCAGTACTTC	TRBD2	many	TRBJ2-5	TRBV24-1
CASSLDGTSGSHEQYF	TGCGCCAGCAGCTTGGATGGGACTAGCGGGAGCCACGAGCAGTACTTC	TRBD2	many	TRBJ2-7	TRBV5-1
CASSPHRGDSYNEQFF	TGTGCCAGCAGCCCCCATCGGGGTGACTCCTACAATGAGCAGTTCTTC	-	many	TRBJ2-1	TRBV5-8
CSAEDSGRRNNEQFF	TGCAGTGCTGAAGATAGCGGGAGAAGGAACAATGAGCAGTTCTTC	TRBD2	-	TRBJ2-1	TRBV20-1
CASSATSGGARDEQFF	TGTGCCAGCAGCGCTACTAGCGGGGGGGCCAGAGATGAGCAGTTCTTC	TRBD2	-	TRBJ2-1	TRBV5-4
CASSESYGKNSNQPQHF	TGTGCCAGCAGTGAAAGCTATGGCAAGAATAGCAATCAGCCCCAGCATTTT	-	-	TRBJ1-5	TRBV2
CASSGPGTSGNTGELFF	TGTGCCAGCAGTGGTCCCGGGACTAGCGGGAACACCGGGGAGCTGTTTTTT	TRBD2	many	TRBJ2-2	TRBV6-1
CAMLRDRGFCYEQYF	TGTGCCATGTTACGGGACAGGGGTTTCTGCTACGAGCAGTACTTC	TRBD1	-	TRBJ2-7	TRBV4-2
CASSFGGGRETQYF	TGTGCCAGCAGTTTTGGAGGAGGAAGGGAGACCCAGTACTTC	-	many	TRBJ2-5	TRBV12-3/TRBV12-4
CSARVVPTYNEQFF	TGCAGTGCTAGGGTGGTTCCTACCTACAATGAGCAGTTCTTC	-	few	TRBJ2-1	TRBV20-1
CAWMALNTEAFF	TGTGCCTGGATGGCACTGAACACTGAAGCTTTCTTT	-	many	TRBJ1-1	TRBV30
CASSQLRSSRQSLTAFF	TGCGCCAGCAGCCAACTAAGGAGTTCTCGACAGTCTTTAACGGCTTTCTTT	-	once	TRBJ1-1	TRBV4-1
CASSSRTSGGYNEQFF	TGTGCCAGCAGCTCCCGGACTAGCGGGGGATACAATGAGCAGTTCTTC	TRBD2	many	TRBJ2-1	TRBV13
CTSSDSTNTEAFF	TGTACCAGCAGTGACTCGACGAACACTGAAGCTTTCTTT	-	-	TRBJ1-1	TRBV6-5
CASSLSNRHEKLFF	TGTGCCAGCAGTTTATCGAATCGCCATGAAAAACTGTTTTTT	-	-	TRBJ1-4	TRBV27
CASSYEEGDDYTF	TGTGCCAGCAGTTACGAGGAGGGGGATGACTACACCTTC	-	few	TRBJ1-2	TRBV6-2/TRBV6-3
CSAGQGSYEQYF	TGCAGCGCCGGACAGGGCTCCTACGAGCAGTACTTC	TRBD1	many	TRBJ2-7	TRBV29-1
CASSVTGEGYTF	TGTGCCAGCAGCGTTACAGGGGAAGGCTACACCTTC	TRBD1	many	TRBJ1-2	TRBV9
CASSQGHSGSTIYF	TGCGCCAGCAGCCAAGGGCACTCTGGAAGCACCATATATTTT	-	-	TRBJ1-3	TRBV4-3
CASSLANTEAFF	TGTGCCAGCAGTTTAGCGAACACTGAAGCTTTCTTT	-	many	TRBJ1-1	TRBV28
CASGRLLAVSYNEQFF	TGTGCTAGTGGACGACTCCTAGCGGTCTCCTACAATGAGCAGTTCTTC	TRBD2	many	TRBJ2-1	TRBV12-5
CASSLGGWGANEQFF	TGTGCCAGCAGCTTAGGGGGCTGGGGTGCCAATGAGCAGTTCTTC	-	-	TRBJ2-1	TRBV7-6
CASRFQGLGDTQYF	TGTGCCAGCAGGTTTCAAGGGTTGGGAGATACGCAGTATTTT	-	many	TRBJ2-3	TRBV28
CASRASGISDTQYF	TGCGCCAGCAGGGCTAGCGGTATATCAGATACGCAGTATTTT	TRBD2	few	TRBJ2-3	TRBV5-1
CAISGGGADTQYF	TGTGCCATCAGTGGCGGGGGGGCAGATACGCAGTATTTT	TRBD2	many	TRBJ2-3	TRBV10-3